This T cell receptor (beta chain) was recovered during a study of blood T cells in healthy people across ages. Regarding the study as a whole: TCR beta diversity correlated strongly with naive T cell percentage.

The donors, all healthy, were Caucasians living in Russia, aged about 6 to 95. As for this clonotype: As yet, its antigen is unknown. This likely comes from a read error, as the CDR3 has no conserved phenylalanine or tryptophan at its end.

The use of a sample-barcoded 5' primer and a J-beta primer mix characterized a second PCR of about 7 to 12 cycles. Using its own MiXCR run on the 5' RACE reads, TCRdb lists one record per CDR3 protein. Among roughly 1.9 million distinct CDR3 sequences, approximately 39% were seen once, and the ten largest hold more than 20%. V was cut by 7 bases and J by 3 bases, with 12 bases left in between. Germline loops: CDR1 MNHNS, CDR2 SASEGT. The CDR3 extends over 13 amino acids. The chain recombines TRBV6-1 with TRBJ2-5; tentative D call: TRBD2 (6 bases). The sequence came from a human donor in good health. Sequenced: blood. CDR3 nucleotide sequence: TGTGCCAGCACCCGGGAGTTTGAAGAGACCCAGTACTGC. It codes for CASTREFEETQYC.